The sequence of this T cell receptor beta chain was determined in a study of cytomegalovirus exposure and HLA in healthy donors. Study-wide context: There were 300 to 400 genotyped donors. Of these, roughly 86% fell in the genetic ancestry cluster associated with self-reported Caucasian donors.

About this clone itself: The target antigen is unknown.

Germline V gene data show CDR1 as SGHRS and CDR2 as YFSETQ. CDR3 length: 17 residues. The junction had 5 bases not matched to a gene; V was cut back by 0 bases and J by 3 bases. Researchers ran the PCR with 60 Vbeta and 13 Jbeta primers. Source study methods: There were around 77 million unique TCR beta chains by a later count, and approximately 10 million of them were shared. Profiled with immunoSEQ multiplex PCR; TCRdb holds only in-frame clones, not every one. V and J calls and clone size are as listed in that table; D and trimming were resolved from the DNA. This sample carries about 130,000 clones, approximately 80% of them seen once, and the ten largest clones take approximately 1%. Study conclusions and caveats: Apparent HLA restriction characterized most CMV-associated TCR beta chains in a later analysis. DRB1 had the most TCR associations and HLA-C the fewest, a later analysis found, with rates varying by HLA locus.

The sequence was obtained from a human donor in good health. The V call is TRBV5-1, the J call TRBJ2-7; 14 bases agree with TRBD2. Sequences were obtained from PBMCs. CDR3 DNA: TGCGCCAGCAGCTTGGGGGGGACTAGCGGGGGCTTCTACGAGCAGTACTTC. Its protein product is CASSLGGTSGGFYEQYF.